These T cell receptor beta chains were read from a single sample in a study of lymphopenia after photon versus proton radiotherapy. The repertoire was sequenced with immunoSEQ multiplex PCR; TCRdb's copy has only in-frame clones and lacks some. The data hold about 39,000 clones, with about 93% observed a single time. The sequencing used peripheral blood, collected from a patient treated with photon-based radiotherapy. These receptors were obtained from a man in his 60s with cholangiocarcinoma. CDR3s include the opening cysteine and the closing phenylalanine or tryptophan. A D gene is named only where the DNA matches it firmly. Expanded clones get a size class; other rows say once, few or many, or leave the size out.

len	v_gene	j_gene	abundance	d_gene	CDR3nt	CDR3aa
12	TRBV5-1	TRBJ2-3	.	.	TGCGCCAGCAGCGAGGGGCAGTATACGCAGTATTTT	CASSEGQYTQYF
13	TRBV2	TRBJ1-1	.	.	TGTGCCAGCAGTGAATTGGAGAACACTGAAGCTTTCTTT	CASSELENTEAFF
14	TRBV15	TRBJ1-2	.	.	TGTGCCACCAGCAGAGATCTCGGGGGCGAAGGCTACACCTTC	CATSRDLGGEGYTF
17	TRBV4-2	TRBJ1-4	.	TRBD1	TGTGCCAGCAGCCAGCGTCTTTGGGACAGGGAGCCTGAAAAACTGTTTTTT	CASSQRLWDREPEKLFF
19	TRBV19	TRBJ2-6	.	.	TGTGCCAGTAGTATCTCCCCGGGCAGAGCTAGCTCTGGGGCCAACGTCCTGACTTTC	CASSISPGRASSGANVLTF
16	TRBV4-2	TRBJ2-2	.	.	TGTGCCAGCAGCCAAGATCCGGGCCAGGGGACCGGGGAGCTGTTTTTT	CASSQDPGQGTGELFF
16	TRBV12-5	TRBJ2-7	.	TRBD2	TGTGCTAGTGGTTCACCTGGGGGAGGGTCTACCTACGAGCAGTACTTC	CASGSPGGGSTYEQYF
15	TRBV5-1	TRBJ2-7	.	TRBD2	TGCGCCAGCAGCTTAGGTGGCGGGAGGGAGTACGAGCAGTACTTC	CASSLGGGREYEQYF
14	TRBV13	TRBJ1-2	once	.	TGTGCCAGCAGCTCGATCGGGTCTAACTATGGCTACACCTTC	CASSSIGSNYGYTF
14	TRBV10-3	TRBJ1-2	.	.	TGTGCCATCAGTGAGAGGGCAGATTTTTATGGCTACACCTTC	CAISERADFYGYTF
12	TRBV6-5	TRBJ1-4	once	TRBD1	TGTGCCAGCAGTACAGGGGACGAAAAACTGTTTTTT	CASSTGDEKLFF
14	TRBV5-8	TRBJ1-5	.	TRBD1	TGTGCCAGCAGCGTATACAGGGGGATTGGGCCCCAGCATTTT	CASSVYRGIGPQHF
15	TRBV7-3	TRBJ2-3	.	TRBD1	TGTGCCAGCAGCTCTGGACAGGGGAAGGGAGATACGCAGTATTTT	CASSSGQGKGDTQYF
13	TRBV6-5	TRBJ2-7	.	TRBD1	TGTGCCAGCAGTCCTGGACAGGTCTACGAGCAGTACTTC	CASSPGQVYEQYF
13	TRBV6-5	TRBJ1-4	.	.	TGTGCCAGCAGTGAGGGGGGCGGTGAAAAACTGTTTTTT	CASSEGGGEKLFF
15	TRBV6-1	TRBJ2-1	once	.	TGTGCCAGCACCCAAATGGGGGAGGCCGACAATGAGCAGTTCTTC	CASTQMGEADNEQFF
14	TRBV6-1	TRBJ2-7	.	TRBD1	TGTGCCAGCAGTGAGGGGGGACAGGGCTACGAGCAGTACTTC	CASSEGGQGYEQYF
14	TRBV13	TRBJ1-1	.	.	TGTGCCAGCAGCTTATTTGGACGGAGACTTGAAGCTTTCTTT	CASSLFGRRLEAFF
14	TRBV18	TRBJ1-5	.	TRBD1	TGTGCCAGCTCCCGGACAGGGCTTGATCAGCCCCAGCATTTT	CASSRTGLDQPQHF
14	TRBV10-2	TRBJ2-2	.	.	TGCGCCAGCAGTGAGGGAACTAGTCCCGGGGAGCTGTTTTTT	CASSEGTSPGELFF
15	TRBV5-1	TRBJ2-7	.	.	TGCGCCAGCAGCCTCCGGGACACCGGCACCTACGAGCAGTACTTC	CASSLRDTGTYEQYF
15	TRBV7-3	TRBJ2-5	.	.	TGTGCCAGCAGCTTATCGGCGGGGGCTCAAGAGACCCAGTACTTC	CASSLSAGAQETQYF
17	TRBV19	TRBJ2-3	.	TRBD1	TGTGCCAGTACCCCGAGGGGACAGGCTCCGTTCACAGATACGCAGTATTTT	CASTPRGQAPFTDTQYF